The rows below give T cell receptor beta chains drawn from one sample of a study of vaccination and CD4 T cells after COVID-19. Via MiXCR, TCRdb re-called the PCR reads, giving one row per CDR3 protein. The table includes some 17,000 distinct CDR3 sequences, approximately 48% detected once. What these receptors recognize is not known. This material consisted of CD4+ T cells from blood, cultured in vitro, taken before SARS-CoV-2 vaccination. These receptors were obtained from a human donor who had recovered from COVID-19. Each CDR3 is given with its conserved first and last residue. The order of the fields is J gene, V gene, CDR3 length, D gene, clone size, CDR3 protein, CDR3 DNA. A D gene is named only where the DNA matches it firmly. The size entry is marked missing in some rows and otherwise reads once, few, many or a size class.

TRBJ2-1 | TRBV11-3 | 13 | . | few | CASSTDSKNEQFF | TGTGCCAGCAGCACAGACAGTAAGAATGAGCAGTTCTTC
TRBJ2-7 | TRBV27 | 14 | . | . | CASSLSANPYEQYF | TGTGCCAGCAGTTTATCCGCCAACCCCTACGAGCAGTACTTC
TRBJ1-6 | TRBV5-1 | 15 | TRBD1 | few | CASSAGTGNNSPLHF | TGCGCCAGCAGCGCGGGGACAGGGAATAATTCACCCCTCCACTTT
TRBJ2-5 | TRBV5-8 | 13 | . | once | CASSREGRETQYF | TGTGCCAGCAGCCGGGAAGGGCGGGAGACCCAGTACTTC
TRBJ1-2 | TRBV27 | 14 | . | . | CASRGLPSGYGYTF | TGTGCCAGCAGGGGGTTACCTTCAGGCTATGGCTACACCTTC
TRBJ1-5 | TRBV6-1 | 15 | . | few | CASRVPGQLNQPQHF | TGTGCCAGCAGAGTGCCGGGACAACTCAATCAGCCCCAGCATTTT
TRBJ2-1 | TRBV6-5 | 14 | TRBD2 | . | CASSYGTSGRVEFF | TGTGCCAGCAGTTACGGGACTAGCGGGAGGGTTGAGTTCTTC
TRBJ2-5 | TRBV7-9 | 15 | TRBD1 | . | CASSKGDSQEETQYF | TGTGCCAGCAGCAAAGGGGACAGCCAAGAAGAGACCCAGTACTTC
TRBJ2-2 | TRBV29-1 | 15 | TRBD2 | . | CSVVGGGAGTGELFF | TGCAGCGTTGTGGGCGGGGGGGCCGGAACCGGGGAGCTGTTTTTT
TRBJ1-5 | TRBV27 | 16 | . | few | CASSLSAGLGNQPQHF | TGTGCCAGCAGTTTATCGGCTGGGTTGGGCAATCAGCCCCAGCATTTT
TRBJ2-2 | TRBV20-1 | 15 | . | . | CSARDLRINTGELFF | TGCAGTGCTAGAGATTTAAGAATAAACACCGGGGAGCTGTTTTTT
TRBJ2-3 | TRBV20-1 | 14 | . | . | CSATVRGITDTQYF | TGCAGTGCTACTGTGCGGGGTATCACAGATACGCAGTATTTT
TRBJ1-3 | TRBV20-1 | 13 | . | . | CSAIEGSGNTIYF | TGCAGTGCTATTGAGGGGTCTGGAAACACCATATATTTT
TRBJ1-2 | TRBV12-3/TRBV12-4 | 12 | TRBD1 | . | CASTRDRVGYTF | TGTGCCAGCACCCGGGACAGGGTCGGCTACACCTTC
TRBJ2-2 | TRBV10-2 | 14 | . | . | CASSDIGNTGELFF | TGCGCCAGCAGTGACATCGGTAACACCGGGGAGCTGTTTTTT
TRBJ1-1 | TRBV19 | 14 | . | . | CASTVGVKNTEAFF | TGTGCCAGTACCGTCGGGGTCAAGAACACTGAAGCTTTCTTT
TRBJ2-3 | TRBV19 | 16 | TRBD2 | . | CASNLRASGRADTQYF | TGTGCCAGTAACCTCCGGGCTAGCGGGAGAGCAGATACGCAGTATTTT
TRBJ1-2 | TRBV20-1 | 11 | TRBD1 | few | CSVTGGYGYTF | TGCAGCGTGACAGGGGGCTATGGCTACACCTTC
TRBJ2-5 | TRBV5-1 | 17 | . | . | CASSLEGLARGQETQYF | TGCGCCAGCAGCTTGGAAGGTTTGGCGCGGGGCCAAGAGACCCAGTACTTC
TRBJ2-7 | TRBV3-1 | 16 | TRBD1 | . | CASSQERTGGSYEQYF | TGTGCCAGCAGCCAAGAACGGACAGGGGGATCCTACGAGCAGTACTTC
TRBJ2-7 | TRBV11-3 | 13 | . | . | CASSPRSPGEQYF | TGTGCCAGCAGTCCCAGGTCCCCGGGGGAGCAGTACTTC
TRBJ2-3 | TRBV6-1 | 15 | . | . | CASRDSVRSTDTQYF | TGTGCCAGCAGGGACAGCGTGCGTAGCACAGATACGCAGTATTTT
TRBJ2-3 | TRBV20-1 | 15 | . | . | CSARMAGAPPDTQYF | TGCAGTGCTAGAATGGCGGGGGCCCCCCCAGATACGCAGTATTTT
TRBJ1-1 | TRBV6-1 | 17 | TRBD1 | . | CASSPTFAGTANTEAFF | TGTGCCAGCAGTCCAACTTTCGCCGGGACAGCGAACACTGAAGCTTTCTTT
TRBJ1-5 | TRBV10-3 | 17 | . | . | CAISESRLGVPNQPQHF | TGTGCCATCAGTGAGTCTCGGTTAGGGGTTCCCAATCAGCCCCAGCATTTT
TRBJ2-3 | TRBV18 | 11 | . | . | CASSPTDTQYF | TGTGCCAGCTCACCAACGGATACGCAGTATTTT
TRBJ1-2 | TRBV11-2 | 14 | . | few | CASSLDLGIRGYTF | TGTGCCAGCAGCTTAGATTTGGGAATAAGGGGCTACACCTTC
TRBJ2-3 | TRBV5-4 | 15 | . | . | CASSLVGASTDTQYF | TGTGCCAGCAGCTTGGTGGGGGCAAGCACAGATACGCAGTATTTT
TRBJ2-2 | TRBV10-3 | 14 | . | . | CAIRRTELTGELFF | TGTGCCATCAGGAGGACGGAGCTAACCGGGGAGCTGTTTTTT
TRBJ2-5 | TRBV6-1 | 16 | TRBD2 | . | CASSHRTSGGLETQYF | TGTGCCAGCAGTCACAGGACTAGCGGGGGTTTAGAGACCCAGTACTTC
TRBJ1-5 | TRBV4-1 | 15 | . | . | CASSQVEGSDQPQHF | TGCGCCAGCAGCCAAGTAGAGGGGTCGGATCAGCCCCAGCATTTT
TRBJ2-7 | TRBV6-2/TRBV6-3 | 17 | . | . | CASSYSHHSPGTYEQYF | TGTGCCAGCAGTTACTCCCACCATAGTCCGGGGACCTACGAGCAGTACTTC
TRBJ1-1 | TRBV7-3 | 15 | TRBD1 | . | CASSRDGQGNTEAFF | TGTGCCAGCAGCCGCGACGGACAGGGTAACACTGAAGCTTTCTTT
TRBJ2-7 | TRBV28 | 14 | . | . | CASSRAATGSEQYF | TGTGCCAGCAGCCGAGCGGCTACGGGTAGCGAGCAGTACTTC
TRBJ1-1 | TRBV20-1 | 13 | . | . | CSARVGSTTGAFF | TGCAGTGCTAGAGTAGGAAGTACAACCGGAGCTTTCTTT
TRBJ1-2 | TRBV27 | 16 | TRBD1 | once | CASSSNPGTGEYGYTF | TGTGCCAGCAGTTCCAACCCCGGGACAGGGGAATATGGCTACACCTTC
TRBJ1-2 | TRBV2 | 12 | . | few | CAGGSYNYGYTF | TGTGCCGGCGGGTCCTATAACTATGGCTACACCTTC
TRBJ1-1 | TRBV6-5 | 16 | TRBD1 | . | CASSWLHRGSNTEAFF | TGTGCCAGCAGTTGGCTACACAGGGGTTCTAACACTGAAGCTTTCTTT
TRBJ2-1 | TRBV20-1 | 13 | . | . | CSARLVSINEQFF | TGCAGTGCTAGACTAGTATCAATCAATGAGCAGTTCTTC
TRBJ1-1 | TRBV14 | 15 | . | . | CASSQDRGGRTEAFF | TGTGCCAGCAGCCAAGACAGGGGAGGACGCACTGAAGCTTTCTTT
TRBJ2-7 | TRBV2 | 14 | . | few | CASSLGPGRNEQYF | TGTGCCAGCAGTTTGGGACCTGGGAGGAACGAGCAGTACTTC
TRBJ2-3 | TRBV20-1 | 14 | TRBD1 | once | CSASLGGVADTQYF | TGCAGTGCTAGTCTAGGGGGCGTCGCAGATACGCAGTATTTT
TRBJ2-6 | TRBV6-4 | 17 | . | once | CASSDRAGIHGANVLTF | TGTGCCAGCAGTGACAGGGCCGGGATCCACGGGGCCAACGTCCTGACTTTC
TRBJ2-7 | TRBV6-1 | 16 | TRBD1 | once | CASSENIGQGSYEQYF | TGTGCCAGCAGTGAAAACATCGGACAGGGCTCCTACGAGCAGTACTTC
TRBJ1-6 | TRBV6-2/TRBV6-3 | 14 | TRBD1 | . | CASSRDRNNSPLHF | TGTGCCAGCAGTCGGGACAGGAATAATTCACCCCTCCACTTT
TRBJ2-5 | TRBV30 | 14 | . | . | CAWSARDIRETQYF | TGTGCCTGGAGTGCGAGGGACATTCGGGAGACCCAGTACTTC
TRBJ2-7 | TRBV6-1 | 15 | TRBD1 | few | CASSTRAGTEVEQYF | TGTGCCAGCAGCACACGGGCCGGGACAGAAGTCGAGCAGTACTTC
TRBJ2-3 | TRBV27 | 16 | TRBD1 | few | CASTSGTGGFRDTQYF | TGTGCCAGCACCTCCGGGACAGGGGGCTTCAGAGATACGCAGTATTTT
TRBJ2-7 | TRBV24-1 | 17 | TRBD1 | . | CATSDSRSGTGLYEQYF | TGTGCCACCAGTGATTCTCGTTCCGGGACAGGGTTGTACGAGCAGTACTTC
TRBJ1-2 | TRBV9 | 13 | . | . | CASSVGSSYGYTF | TGTGCCAGCAGCGTAGGAAGTTCCTATGGCTACACCTTC
TRBJ2-5 | TRBV4-3 | 14 | . | . | CASPRGGAQETQYF | TGCGCCAGCCCTCGGGGCGGGGCACAAGAGACCCAGTACTTC
TRBJ1-1 | TRBV7-2 | 12 | . | few | CASSPDTDQAFF | TGTGCCAGCAGCCCGGACACCGACCAGGCTTTCTTT
TRBJ2-7 | TRBV7-9 | 13 | . | . | CASSLEGALEQYF | TGTGCCAGCAGCTTAGAAGGGGCCCTCGAGCAGTACTTC
TRBJ2-2 | TRBV24-1 | 17 | TRBD2 | few | CATSVGTSGSVTGELFF | TGTGCCACCAGTGTCGGGACTAGCGGGAGTGTCACCGGGGAGCTGTTTTTT
TRBJ1-5 | TRBV20-1 | 14 | . | medium-sized | CSAPPPGRRQPQHF | TGCAGTGCACCTCCCCCTGGCCGCAGGCAGCCCCAGCATTTT